Shown below are 25 T cell receptor beta chains from a single sample sequenced in a study of human T cells and chemical hapten exposure. Before extraction, the whole blood was not fractionated, and total RNA was taken from it. During construction of the library, unique molecular identifiers were attached to individual cDNA molecules for quantitative, reproducible TCR counting. TCRdb re-analysed the reads in MiXCR, keeping a single row per CDR3 protein. This sample has about 120,000 distinct CDR3 sequences, with less than 10% found just once. Sequencing was carried out using whole blood. The receptors originated from a human donor in good health. Some clones in this sample may be carry-over from other donors' samples.

The table lists this clonotype with many counts. This chain links TRBV11-2 with TRBJ2-1, with D possibly matching TRBD1 (5 bases). Germline CDR1 reads SGHAT; CDR2 reads FQNNGV. This CDR3 spans 15 amino acids. Deletions cut 0 bases from V and 3 bases from J, with 9 bases between. The CDR3 DNA sequence: TGTGCCAGCAGCTTAGATATGCAGGGCTACAATGAGCAGTTCTTC. Translation: CASSLDMQGYNEQFF. Looking up the rest from reference TRBV11-2 and TRBJ2-1 gives the full variable domain: EAGVAQSPRYKIIEKRQSVAFWCNPISGHATLYWYQQILGQGPKLLIQFQNNGVVDDSQLPKDRFSAERLKGVDSTLKIQPAKLEDSAVYLCASSLDMQGYNEQFFGPGTRLTVL.

The rearrangement uses TRBV4-3 and TRBJ1-1; D is unclear. CDR1 and CDR2 from the germline V gene are LGHNA and YSLEER. V was clipped by 1 base and J by 5 bases, with 14 bases between them. CDR3 size: 15 residues. This chain's CDR3 is CASSQVLGRQTEAFF. CDR3 coding DNA: TGCGCCAGCAGCCAAGTCCTTGGTAGGCAAACTGAAGCTTTCTTT.

The rearrangement uses TRBV29-1 and TRBJ2-1, with 10 bases fitting TRBD2. CDR1 is SQVTM, CDR2 ANQGSEA, per germline. Trimming cost V 7 bases and J 7 bases; bases outside gene matches: 16. The CDR3 runs 16 residues. The CDR3: CSARGGLAGVVNEQFF. CDR3 sequence (DNA): TGCAGCGCCAGAGGCGGGCTAGCGGGAGTCGTGAATGAGCAGTTCTTC.

This clonotype turned up a few times. The gene calls are TRBV11-1 and TRBJ2-1; 8 bases fit TRBD2. After removal of 0 bases from V and 3 bases from J, the junction contained 4 bases not matched to a gene. Germline CDR1 SGHAT, CDR2 FQDESV (reference sequence). The CDR3 totals 16 residues. In DNA, the CDR3 is TGTGCCAGCAGCTTAGCGATTAGCGGGGACTACAATGAGCAGTTCTTC. Protein sequence: CASSLAISGDYNEQFF.

Many counts were recorded for this clonotype. The CDR3 reads CASSQVAGAYNEQFF. Here the CDR3 DNA reads TGCGCCAGCAGCCAAGTAGCGGGAGCTTACAATGAGCAGTTCTTC. The chain is built from TRBV4-1 and TRBJ2-1, with 9 bases matching TRBD2. The CDR3 consists of 15 residues. Germline V CDR1 and CDR2: MGHRA, YSYEKL. Trimming cost V 1 base and J 4 bases; bases outside gene matches: 2.

The chain recombines TRBV19 with TRBJ1-5; D call uncertain. The germline V gene encodes CDR1 LNHDA and CDR2 SQIVND (reference sequence). V lost 5 bases to trimming and J lost 0 bases, with 8 bases between them. This CDR3 region has 14 residues. The CDR3 DNA reads as TGTGCCAGTAGTCCCGAATATAGCAATCAGCCCCAGCATTTT. It specifies CASSPEYSNQPQHF.

There are many counts of this clonotype. This chain connects TRBV20-1 to TRBJ1-3; no clear D gene. V shed 0 bases and J shed 4 bases, with 7 bases lying between them. This CDR3 has 13 residues. The germline gives CDR1 DFQATT, CDR2 SNEGSKA (reference sequence). CDR3 in DNA: TGCAGTGCTAGAGATCCGGGGGGAAACACCATATATTTT. Translating it yields CSARDPGGNTIYF.

In its sample, this clonotype was seen many times. This rearrangement joins TRBV6-5 to TRBJ1-4; D is undetermined. CDR1 MNHEY and CDR2 SVGAGI come from the germline V gene. The CDR3 is made up of 16 amino acids. Trimming left V 4 bases short and J 8 bases short, with 20 bases between. CDR3: CASSSNPDGLREKLFF. Here the CDR3 DNA reads TGTGCCAGCAGTTCCAACCCTGACGGCCTTAGAGAAAAACTGTTTTTT.

The V and J genes are TRBV4-3 and TRBJ2-2; TRBD1 is a possible D gene (5 bases). Per the germline V gene, CDR1 is LGHNA and CDR2 is YSLEER. V was shortened by 4 bases and J by 4 bases, with 10 bases between the two germline ends. The CDR3 has 14 amino acids. The CDR3 sequence is CASSRGSSTGELFF. Here the CDR3 DNA reads TGCGCCAGCAGCCGGGGCAGCAGCACCGGGGAGCTGTTTTTT.

This clonotype turned up a few times. The rearrangement uses TRBV9 and TRBJ1-5, with 8 bases lining up with TRBD1. The germline gives CDR1 SGDLS, CDR2 YYNGEE. This CDR3 is 15 amino acids long. With V trimmed by 0 bases and J by 6 bases, 5 bases remained unmatched. CDR3 sequence reads: CASSVDQGAGQPQHF. The DNA for the CDR3 is TGTGCCAGCAGCGTAGATCAGGGGGCTGGTCAGCCCCAGCATTTT.

A few counts support this clonotype. The chain joins TRBV7-2 to TRBJ2-7; 9 positions agree with TRBD2. Germline trimming cut 1 base from V and 3 bases from J; bases unmatched to any gene: 7. The CDR3 is 16 amino acids. Looked up from germline, CDR1 is SGHTA and CDR2 is FQGNSA. The CDR3 reads CASSLEERGAFYEQYF. The CDR3 nucleotides are TGTGCCAGCAGCTTAGAGGAGCGGGGGGCCTTCTACGAGCAGTACTTC.

V usage is TRBV19 and J usage is TRBJ1-1; 7 positions agree with TRBD1. This CDR3 has 13 residues. The V and J ends lost 9 bases and 5 bases, in that order; junction bases with no gene match: 9. Germline CDR1 and CDR2: LNHDA and SQIVND (reference sequence). The CDR3 coding sequence is TGTGCCAGCACGACAGGGTTGTTGACTGAAGCTTTCTTT. Protein sequence: CASTTGLLTEAFF.

This clonotype was seen a few times. The J gene is TRBJ1-5, the V gene TRBV27; D gene ambiguous. The CDR3 runs 17 residues. The ends were cut back, 0 bases at V and 0 bases at J, with 12 bases in the middle. Germline CDR1 is MNHEY and CDR2 is SMNVEV (reference sequence). The CDR3 nucleotides read TGTGCCAGCAGTTTATCGCCCTCGACGGGTAGCAATCAGCCCCAGCATTTT. Its protein product is CASSLSPSTGSNQPQHF.

Ten or more counts support this clonotype. This sequence joins TRBV7-9 and TRBJ2-1, with a possible D match to TRBD1 (5 bases). V was trimmed by 5 bases and J by 5 bases, leaving 10 bases between them. In germline, CDR1 is SEHNR, CDR2 FQNEAQ (reference sequence). The CDR3 has 13 amino acids. The CDR3 sequence: CASSPDTHNEQFF. Written as DNA, the CDR3 is TGTGCCAGCAGCCCGGACACCCACAATGAGCAGTTCTTC.

The table lists this clonotype with a few counts. CDR3 in DNA: TGTGCCAGCGTCCGGGACGGGAGCACAGATACGCAGTATTTT. Its translation is CASVRDGSTDTQYF. The genes are TRBV6-1 and TRBJ2-3; TRBD1 or TRBD2 may be the D gene (5 bases each). This CDR3 has 14 amino acids. Trimming pared 8 bases from V and 0 bases from J, leaving 12 bases between. The V gene's germline CDR1 is MNHNS and CDR2 SASEGT.

The sample holds a few counts of this clonotype. V is TRBV19 and J is TRBJ2-3, with D tentatively TRBD1 (6 bases). CDR3 size: 13 residues. V lost 7 bases and J lost 2, with 10 bases in between. CDR1 is LNHDA, CDR2 SQIVND, per germline (reference sequence). The CDR3 DNA follows: TGTGCCAGTACCGACAGGACCACAGATACGCAGTATTTT. Protein product: CASTDRTTDTQYF.

This clonotype has ten or more counts. The chain employs TRBV28 and TRBJ1-2; D might be TRBD1 (6 bases). CDR1 and CDR2 from the germline V gene are MDHEN and SYDVKM. This CDR3 has 15 amino acids. V was cut by 8 bases and J by 8 bases, with 24 bases left in between. In DNA form, the CDR3 reads TGTGCCAGCGCTAGTTCCGGGACACGACTGGGAGGCTACACCTTC. It encodes CASASSGTRLGGYTF.

There are a few counts of this clonotype. The rearrangement joins TRBV5-1 to TRBJ2-5; D remains ambiguous. Trimming took 4 bases from V and 6 from J, leaving 19 bases between them. The CDR3 spans 15 residues. Germline V gene lookup returns CDR1 SGHRS and CDR2 YFSETQ. Here the CDR3 DNA reads TGCGCCAGCAGCCTTTTAAACAGCCCTGAACAGACCCAGTACTTC. This translates into CASSLLNSPEQTQYF.

The rearrangement links TRBV11-2 to TRBJ2-5, with D perhaps given as TRBD1 or TRBD2 (5 bases each). CDR1 and CDR2 from the germline V gene are SGHAT and FQNNGV. Between the trimmed V and J ends, which lost 3 bases and 5 bases, there was a span of 16 bases. CDR3 length equals 15 residues. CDR3 loop: CASSLGPIFTETQYF. Written as DNA, the CDR3 is TGTGCCAGCAGCTTGGGACCGATATTCACTGAGACCCAGTACTTC.

This clonotype was recorded a few times. The V gene is TRBV7-9, the J gene TRBJ2-5, with 7 nucleotides matching TRBD2. Germline V gives CDR1 SEHNR, CDR2 FQNEAQ (reference sequence). This CDR3 contains 15 residues. V gave up 1 base and J gave up 5 bases; unmatched junction bases: 7. Here the CDR3 reads CASSLGAGRSETQYF. DNA of the CDR3: TGTGCCAGCAGCTTAGGAGCGGGACGGAGTGAGACCCAGTACTTC. Full variable domain (missing parts from reference TRBV7-9 and TRBJ2-5): DTGVSQNPRHKITKRGQNVTFRCDPISEHNRLYWYRQTLGQGPEFLTYFQNEAQLEKSRLLSDRFSAERPKGSFSTLEIQRTEQGDSAMYLCASSLGAGRSETQYFGPGTRLLVL.

This clonotype was counted between two and nine times. This chain links TRBV12-5 with TRBJ2-7; D is unclear. V gave up 0 bases and J gave up 0 bases, with 9 bases separating them. Germline V CDR1 and CDR2: LGHNT, FRNRAP. The CDR3 runs to 15 residues. The CDR3 DNA reads TGTGCTAGTGGTTTGGTCGGGCTATCCTCCTACGAGCAGTACTTC. It yields the protein CASGLVGLSSYEQYF.

This clonotype was counted at least ten times. The genes are TRBV2 and TRBJ1-6; D perhaps matches TRBD1 (6 bases). This CDR3 has 16 residues. V shed 6 bases and J shed 8 bases, with 20 bases lying between them. CDR1 is SNHLY and CDR2 is FYNNEI in the germline V gene. In DNA, the CDR3 is TGTGCCAGCAGCACAGGGACCGGCGTTATGGATTCACCCCTCCACTTT. Amino acid sequence: CASSTGTGVMDSPLHF. The full variable domain, its missing parts supplied by reference TRBV2 and TRBJ1-6, is EPEVTQTPSHQVTQMGQEVILRCVPISNHLYFYWYRQILGQKVEFLVSFYNNEISEKSEIFDDQFSVERPDGSNFTLKIRSTKLEDSAMYFCASSTGTGVMDSPLHFGNGTRLTVT.

In its sample, this clonotype was seen many times. The rearrangement joins TRBV13 to TRBJ2-2, with D possibly TRBD1 on 5 matching bases. The CDR3 runs to 13 residues. The V end lost 5 bases, the J end lost 7 bases, and 11 bases lay between the germline ends. Looked up from germline, CDR1 is PRHDT and CDR2 is FYEKMQ (reference sequence). The CDR3 here is CASSPRAGGELFF. The DNA for the CDR3 is TGTGCCAGCAGCCCCAGGGCAGGCGGGGAGCTGTTTTTT.

This clonotype was counted at least ten times. V usage is TRBV20-1 and J usage is TRBJ1-2; tentative D call: TRBD1 (6 bases). V shed 0 bases and J shed 3 bases, with 11 bases lying between them. The CDR3 has 14 amino acids. Germline CDR1 is DFQATT and CDR2 is SNEGSKA (reference sequence). The CDR3 DNA sequence: TGCAGTGCTAGAGAATACAGGGTTGACTATGGCTACACCTTC. Protein sequence: CSAREYRVDYGYTF.

The rearrangement joins TRBV20-1 to TRBJ2-3; D is undetermined. The germline CDR1 and CDR2 sequences are DFQATT and SNEGSKA (reference sequence). V was shortened by 3 bases and J by 5 bases, with 9 bases between the two germline ends. The CDR3 sequence is 12 residues long. The CDR3 DNA reads TGCAGTGCTAGCGCGGAGCTAGATACGCAGTATTTT. Protein product: CSASAELDTQYF.